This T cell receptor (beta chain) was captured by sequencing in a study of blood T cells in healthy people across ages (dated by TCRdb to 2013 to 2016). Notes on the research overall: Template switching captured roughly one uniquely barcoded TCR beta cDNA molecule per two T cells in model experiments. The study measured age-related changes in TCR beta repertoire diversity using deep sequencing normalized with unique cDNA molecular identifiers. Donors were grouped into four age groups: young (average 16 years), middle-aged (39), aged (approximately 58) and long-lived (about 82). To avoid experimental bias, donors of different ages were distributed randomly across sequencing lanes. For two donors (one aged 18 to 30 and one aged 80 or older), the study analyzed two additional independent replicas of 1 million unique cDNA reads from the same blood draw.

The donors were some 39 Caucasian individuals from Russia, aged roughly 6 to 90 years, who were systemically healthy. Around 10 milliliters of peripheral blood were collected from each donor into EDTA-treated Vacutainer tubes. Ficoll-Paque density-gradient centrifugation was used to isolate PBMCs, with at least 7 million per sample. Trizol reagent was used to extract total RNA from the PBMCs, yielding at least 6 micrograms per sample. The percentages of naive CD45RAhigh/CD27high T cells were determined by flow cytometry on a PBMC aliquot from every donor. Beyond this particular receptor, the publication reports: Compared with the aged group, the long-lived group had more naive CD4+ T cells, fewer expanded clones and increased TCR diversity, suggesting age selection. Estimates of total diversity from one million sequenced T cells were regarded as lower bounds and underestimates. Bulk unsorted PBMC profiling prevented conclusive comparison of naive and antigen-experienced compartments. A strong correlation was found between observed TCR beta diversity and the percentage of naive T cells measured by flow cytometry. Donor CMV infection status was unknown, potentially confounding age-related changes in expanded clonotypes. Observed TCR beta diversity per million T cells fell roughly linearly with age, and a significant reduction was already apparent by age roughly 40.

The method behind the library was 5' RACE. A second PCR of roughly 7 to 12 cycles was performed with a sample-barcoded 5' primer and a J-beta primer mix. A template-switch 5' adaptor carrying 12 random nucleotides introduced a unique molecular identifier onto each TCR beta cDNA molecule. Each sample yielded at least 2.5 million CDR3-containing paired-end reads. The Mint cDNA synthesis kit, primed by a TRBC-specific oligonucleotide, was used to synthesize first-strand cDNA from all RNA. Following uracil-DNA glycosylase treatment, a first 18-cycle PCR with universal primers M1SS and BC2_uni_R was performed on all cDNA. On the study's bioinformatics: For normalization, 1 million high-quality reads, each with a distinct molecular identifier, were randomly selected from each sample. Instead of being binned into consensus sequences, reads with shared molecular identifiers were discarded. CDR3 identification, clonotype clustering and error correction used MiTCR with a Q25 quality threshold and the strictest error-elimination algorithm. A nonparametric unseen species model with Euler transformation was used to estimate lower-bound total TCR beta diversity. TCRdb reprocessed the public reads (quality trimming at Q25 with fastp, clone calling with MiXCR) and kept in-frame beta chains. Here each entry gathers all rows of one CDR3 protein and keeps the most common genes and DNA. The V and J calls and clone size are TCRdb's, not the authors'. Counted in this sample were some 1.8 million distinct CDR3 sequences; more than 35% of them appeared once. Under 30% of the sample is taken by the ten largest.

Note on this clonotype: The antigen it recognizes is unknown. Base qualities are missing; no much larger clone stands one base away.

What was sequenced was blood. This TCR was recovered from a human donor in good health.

The CDR3 sequence is CASSYRDREAFF. The DNA reads TGTGCCAGCAGTTACCGGGACAGAGAAGCTTTCTTT. The chain is encoded by TRBV6-5 joined to TRBJ1-1, and TRBD1 aligns with 7 junction nucleotides. The CDR3, cysteine through phenylalanine, is 12 amino acids long. Only the CDR3 portion is preserved as DNA: 36 bases, with reading frame beginning at the first base. CDR1 and CDR2 (MNHEY, SVGAGI) derive from the germline V gene. The germline V end is reduced by 2 bases and the J end by 8 bases; junction bases left unmatched: 2.